This T cell receptor (beta chain) was identified in a study of shared clonotypes between healthy human individuals. Assay: immunoSEQ multiplex PCR; the TCRdb copy retains only in-frame clones and omits some. The table lists some 900,000 clones, around 80% of them singletons. The length of the CDR3 is 15 residues. Trimming shortened V by 6 bases and J by 2 bases, and 16 bases separated the two germline ends. Germline assignment: CDR1 MNHEY and CDR2 SVGAGI. Both subsets, CD45RA+ naive and CD45RA-negative memory, were split from the CD4+ cells. The gene calls are TRBV6-5 and TRBJ1-2; D is possibly TRBD1 (6 bases). This TCR was sampled from a man between 18 and 35 years old in good health. Sequences were obtained from memory CD4+ T cells sorted from blood. The subset was: CD45RA-negative fraction. The CDR3 protein is CASRDEGGKNYGYTF. The CDR3 DNA sequence: TGTGCCAGCAGAGACGAGGGGGGCAAGAACTATGGCTACACCTTC.